This T cell receptor (beta chain) emerged from a study of shared clonotypes between healthy human individuals. Across the whole study: Two women and a few men aged 18 to 49 served as donors. Per donor, three plates held CD4 naive cells, three held CD4 memory, two held CD8 naive and one held CD8 memory.

The V gene end was trimmed by 2 bases and the J gene end by 4 bases; junction bases not matched to a gene: 7. Germline CDR1 is SQVTM and CDR2 is ANQGSEA. This CDR3 region has 14 residues. Method: immunoSEQ multiplex PCR; TCRdb's copy keeps in-frame clones and lacks some. The sample shows about 2.4 million clones, more than 85% of them seen only once. The sample was naive CD4+ T cells from PBMCs. Specified subset: CD45RA+ positively selected. This clonotype was obtained from a man younger than 35 in good health. Some clones in this sample may be carry-over from other donors' samples. The chain joins TRBV29-1 to TRBJ1-1; 7 bases are shared with TRBD1. The CDR3 nucleotides are TGCAGCGTTGAAAACAGGGGATGGATCACTGAAGCTTTCTTT. Translating gives CSVENRGWITEAFF.